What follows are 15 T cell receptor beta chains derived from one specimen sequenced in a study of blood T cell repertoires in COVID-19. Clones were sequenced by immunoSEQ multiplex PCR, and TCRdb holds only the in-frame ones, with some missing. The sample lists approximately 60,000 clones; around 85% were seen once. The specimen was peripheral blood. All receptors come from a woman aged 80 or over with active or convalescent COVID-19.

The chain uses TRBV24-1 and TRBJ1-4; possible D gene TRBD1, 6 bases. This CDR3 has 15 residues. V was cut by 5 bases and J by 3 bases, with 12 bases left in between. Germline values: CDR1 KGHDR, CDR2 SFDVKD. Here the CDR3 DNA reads TGTGCCACCAGTGGGCAGGGGTCGGCTAATGAAAAACTGTTTTTT. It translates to CATSGQGSANEKLFF.

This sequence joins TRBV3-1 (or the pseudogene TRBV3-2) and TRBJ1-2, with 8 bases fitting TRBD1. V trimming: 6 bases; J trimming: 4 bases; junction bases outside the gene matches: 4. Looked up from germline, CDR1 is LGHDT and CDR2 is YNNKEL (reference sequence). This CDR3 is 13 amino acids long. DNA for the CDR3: TGTGCCAGCAGACGAGACAGGGGCTATGGCTACACCTTC. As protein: CASRRDRGYGYTF.

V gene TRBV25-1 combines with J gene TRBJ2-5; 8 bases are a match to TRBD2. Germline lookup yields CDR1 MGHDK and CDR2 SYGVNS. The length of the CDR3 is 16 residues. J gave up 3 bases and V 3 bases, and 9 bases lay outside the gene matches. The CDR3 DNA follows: TGTGCCAGCAGTGAGGGCCGGACTAGCAAGGAAGAGACCCAGTACTTC. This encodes CASSEGRTSKEETQYF.

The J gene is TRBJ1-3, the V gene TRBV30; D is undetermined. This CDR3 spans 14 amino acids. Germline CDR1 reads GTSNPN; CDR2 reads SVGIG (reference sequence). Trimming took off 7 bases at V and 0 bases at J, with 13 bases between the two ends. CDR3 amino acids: CASDGPPSGNTIYF. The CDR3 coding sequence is TGTGCCTCGGATGGGCCACCCTCTGGAAACACCATATATTTT.

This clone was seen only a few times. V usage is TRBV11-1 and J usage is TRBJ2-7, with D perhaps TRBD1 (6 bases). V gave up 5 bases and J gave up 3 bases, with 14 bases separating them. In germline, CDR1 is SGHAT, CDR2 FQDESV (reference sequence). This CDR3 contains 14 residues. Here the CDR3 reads CASSQGHGHYEQYF. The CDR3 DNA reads TGTGCCAGCAGCCAGGGACATGGGCACTACGAGCAGTACTTC.

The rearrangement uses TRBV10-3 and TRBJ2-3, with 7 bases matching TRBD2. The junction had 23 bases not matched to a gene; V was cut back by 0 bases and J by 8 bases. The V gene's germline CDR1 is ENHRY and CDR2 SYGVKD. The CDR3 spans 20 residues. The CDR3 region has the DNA TGTGCCATCAGTGAGTCGAAAGTCCGATTAGGGCCCGGACTAGGGGTTACGCAGTATTTT. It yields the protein CAISESKVRLGPGLGVTQYF.

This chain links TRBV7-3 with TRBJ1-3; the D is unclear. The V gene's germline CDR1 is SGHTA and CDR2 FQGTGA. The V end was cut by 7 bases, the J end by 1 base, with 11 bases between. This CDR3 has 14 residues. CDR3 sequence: CASTAEQSGNTIYF. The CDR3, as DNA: TGTGCCAGCACGGCGGAACAATCTGGAAACACCATATATTTT.

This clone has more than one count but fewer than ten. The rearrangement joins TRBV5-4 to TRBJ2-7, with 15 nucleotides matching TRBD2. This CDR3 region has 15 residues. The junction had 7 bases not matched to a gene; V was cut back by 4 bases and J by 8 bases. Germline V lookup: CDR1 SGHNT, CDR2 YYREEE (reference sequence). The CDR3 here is CASSETGLAGGKQYF. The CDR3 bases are TGTGCCAGCAGCGAGACGGGACTAGCGGGGGGTAAGCAGTACTTC.

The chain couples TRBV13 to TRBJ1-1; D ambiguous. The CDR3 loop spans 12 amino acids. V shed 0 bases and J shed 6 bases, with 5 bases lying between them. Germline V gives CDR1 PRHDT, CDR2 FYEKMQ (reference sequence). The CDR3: CASSLGGAEAFF. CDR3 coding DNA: TGTGCCAGCAGCTTAGGCGGGGCTGAAGCTTTCTTT.

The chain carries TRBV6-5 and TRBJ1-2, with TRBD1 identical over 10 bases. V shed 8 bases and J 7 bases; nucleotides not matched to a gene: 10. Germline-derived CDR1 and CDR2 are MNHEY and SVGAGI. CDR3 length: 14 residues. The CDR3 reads CASGPGQGFSGYTF. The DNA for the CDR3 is TGTGCCAGCGGCCCGGGACAGGGGTTTTCTGGCTACACCTTC.

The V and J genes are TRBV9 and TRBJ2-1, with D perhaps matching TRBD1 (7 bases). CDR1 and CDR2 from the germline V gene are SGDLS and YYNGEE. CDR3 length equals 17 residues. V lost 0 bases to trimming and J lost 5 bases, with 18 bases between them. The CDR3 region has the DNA TGTGCCAGCAGCGTAGCGGGGGACAGTTGGGGAAACAATGAGCAGTTCTTC. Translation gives CASSVAGDSWGNNEQFF.

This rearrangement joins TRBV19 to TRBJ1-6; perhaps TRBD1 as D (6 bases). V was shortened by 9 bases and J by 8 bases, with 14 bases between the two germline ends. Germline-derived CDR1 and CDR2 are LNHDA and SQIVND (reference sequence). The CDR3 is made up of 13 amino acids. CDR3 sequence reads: CASTTQGDSPLHF. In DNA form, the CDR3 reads TGTGCCAGCACCACACAGGGAGATTCACCCCTCCACTTT.

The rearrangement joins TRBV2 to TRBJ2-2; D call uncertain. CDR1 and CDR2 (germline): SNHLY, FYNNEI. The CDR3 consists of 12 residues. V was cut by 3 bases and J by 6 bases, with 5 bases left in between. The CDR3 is CASSDIAGELFF. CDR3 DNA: TGTGCCAGCAGTGACATAGCCGGGGAGCTGTTTTTT.

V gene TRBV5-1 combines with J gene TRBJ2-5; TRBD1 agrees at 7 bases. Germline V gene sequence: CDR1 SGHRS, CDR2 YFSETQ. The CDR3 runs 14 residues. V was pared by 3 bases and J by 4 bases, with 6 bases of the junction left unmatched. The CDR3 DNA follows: TGCGCCAGCAGCTCTGGGACAGTAGCAGAGACCCAGTACTTC. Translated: CASSSGTVAETQYF.

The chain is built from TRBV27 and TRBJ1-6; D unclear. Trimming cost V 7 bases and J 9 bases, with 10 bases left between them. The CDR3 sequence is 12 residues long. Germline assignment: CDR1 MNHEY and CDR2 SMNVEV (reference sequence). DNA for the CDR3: TGTGCCAGCACGGCAGGTTCTTCACCCCTCCACTTT. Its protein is CASTAGSSPLHF.